The 14 T cell receptor beta chains given below trace back to one sample, sequenced in a study of OX40 agonist ivuxolimab in advanced cancers. Produced via immunoSEQ multiplex PCR; TCRdb's table is partial and in-frame only. The data contain fewer than 8,500 clones, approximately 71% of them seen just once; the ten biggest clones take up roughly half. The sequenced sample was CD4+ or CD8+ T cells sorted from blood, obtained in a trial of the OX40 agonist ivuxolimab. The receptor set was obtained from an adult with an advanced solid tumor such as melanoma, head and neck, liver or kidney cancer.

This clone was seen only a few times. This chain links TRBV7-9 with TRBJ1-1; the D is unclear. CDR1 SEHNR and CDR2 FQNEAQ come from the germline V gene (reference sequence). This CDR3 is 13 amino acids long. Trimming removed 1 base from V and 4 bases from J, with 7 bases in between. As DNA, the CDR3 is TGTGCCAGCAGCTTAGTGGCCGGCACTGAAGCTTTCTTT. Translating it yields CASSLVAGTEAFF.

The genes are TRBV4-1 and TRBJ1-2; D is unclear. This CDR3 is built from 13 residues. The germline V and J ends were trimmed by 5 bases and 6 bases, with 13 bases remaining between them. Germline V gives CDR1 MGHRA, CDR2 YSYEKL. This chain's CDR3 is CASSVGPADGYTF. CDR3 coding DNA: TGCGCCAGCAGCGTTGGACCTGCGGATGGCTACACCTTC.

The chain links TRBV14 to TRBJ2-4, with D perhaps TRBD1 (6 bases). The length of the CDR3 is 15 residues. V was cut by 2 bases and J by 3 bases, with 11 bases left in between. Germline V CDR1 and CDR2: SGHDN, FVKESK. CDR3 nucleotide sequence: TGTGCCAGCAGCCAAACAGGGATTAGCAAAAACATTCAGTACTTC. Amino acid sequence: CASSQTGISKNIQYF.

The J gene is TRBJ2-3, the V gene TRBV5-1; possible D gene TRBD2, 5 bases. Germline assignment: CDR1 SGHRS and CDR2 YFSETQ. The V and J ends lost 1 base and 3 bases respectively, with 18 bases between them. The CDR3 is made up of 17 amino acids. The CDR3 DNA follows: TGCGCCAGCAGCTTGTCCGGGATGGAGTCATTAACAGATACGCAGTATTTT. Protein sequence: CASSLSGMESLTDTQYF.

CDR3 in DNA: TGTGCCAGCACCCAAGGTCCGGGACCATCGATGCCCGGGGAGCTGTTTTTT. Its translation: CASTQGPGPSMPGELFF. The genes are TRBV7-9 and TRBJ2-2, with D possibly being TRBD1 or TRBD2 (5 bases each). Germline loops: CDR1 SEHNR, CDR2 FQNEAQ (reference sequence). Trimming shortened V by 7 bases and J by 6 bases, and 24 bases separated the two germline ends. This CDR3 spans 17 amino acids.

The CDR3 sequence: CASSEDYLPEETQYF. Written as DNA, the CDR3 is TGTGCCAGCAGTGAAGACTATCTTCCCGAAGAGACCCAGTACTTC. The rearrangement joins TRBV6-1 to TRBJ2-5; unclear D gene. Trimming stripped 1 base from V and 3 bases from J, with 12 bases between. Germline CDR1 is MNHNS and CDR2 is SASEGT. CDR3 length: 15 amino acids.

This clone counts as large. The chain combines TRBV9 with TRBJ1-1, with a possible D match to TRBD1 (5 bases). V was cut by 4 bases and J by 0 bases, with 7 bases left in between. The CDR3 is made up of 13 amino acids. The germline V gene encodes CDR1 SGDLS and CDR2 YYNGEE. The chain's CDR3 is CASSLDMNTEAFF. The CDR3 DNA is TGTGCCAGCAGCCTGGACATGAACACTGAAGCTTTCTTT. Together with reference TRBV9 and TRBJ1-1, the CDR3 gives the full variable domain: DSGVTQTPKHLITATGQRVTLRCSPRSGDLSVYWYQQSLDQGLQFLIQYYNGEERAKGNILERFSAQQFPDLHSELNLSSLELGDSALYFCASSLDMNTEAFFGQGTRLTVV.

V and J are TRBV9 and TRBJ2-5; 12 positions match TRBD2. J gave up 5 bases and V 3 bases, and 2 bases lay outside the gene matches. This CDR3 spans 14 amino acids. The V gene's germline CDR1 is SGDLS and CDR2 YYNGEE. The CDR3 here is CASSASGGAETQYF. CDR3 DNA sequence: TGTGCCAGCAGCGCTAGCGGGGGGGCTGAGACCCAGTACTTC.

Only one count was recorded for this clone. The chain combines TRBV13 with TRBJ1-1; D is unclear. The germline V gene encodes CDR1 PRHDT and CDR2 FYEKMQ (reference sequence). This CDR3 contains 13 residues. V shed 1 base and J shed 4 bases, with 7 bases lying between them. The CDR3 nucleotides read TGTGCCAGCAGCTTAGCCTCGAGCACTGAAGCTTTCTTT. Translation gives CASSLASSTEAFF.

This chain uses TRBV6-1 with TRBJ2-7; TRBD1 agrees at 10 bases. Trimming cost V 7 bases and J 5 bases; bases outside gene matches: 11. Germline loops: CDR1 MNHNS, CDR2 SASEGT. The CDR3 has 15 amino acids. CDR3 coding DNA: TGTGCCAGCAAAAAAAGCCCGACAGGGGGCGACGAGCAGTACTTC. Amino acid sequence: CASKKSPTGGDEQYF.

This chain connects TRBV5-1 to TRBJ2-5; tentative D call: TRBD2 (5 bases). This CDR3 has 14 amino acids. Germline values: CDR1 SGHRS, CDR2 YFSETQ. The V gene lost 1 base and the J gene lost 2 bases, with 9 bases spanning the gap. In DNA form, the CDR3 reads TGCGCCAGCAGCTTGTACGGAGGTCAAGAGACCCAGTACTTC. This sequence encodes CASSLYGGQETQYF. The full variable domain, with the rest looked up from reference TRBV5-1 and TRBJ2-5, is KAGVTQTPRYLIKTRGQQVTLSCSPISGHRSVSWYQQTPGQGLQFLFEYFSETQRNKGNFPGRFSGRQFSNSRSEMNVSTLELGDSALYLCASSLYGGQETQYFGPGTRLLVL.

J is TRBJ2-7 and V is TRBV2, with TRBD2 as a possible D gene (5 bases). The CDR3 covers 14 residues. Trimming took off 2 bases at V and 5 bases at J, with 13 bases between the two ends. Germline V gene sequence: CDR1 SNHLY, CDR2 FYNNEI. Here the CDR3 DNA reads TGTGCCAGCAGTGAAATCCCCTGGGGAGACGAGCAGTACTTC. The encoded protein is CASSEIPWGDEQYF.

The chain couples TRBV11-2 to TRBJ1-1; weak D call: TRBD1 (6 bases). Germline-derived CDR1 and CDR2 are SGHAT and FQNNGV. V was pared by 5 bases and J by 4 bases, with 11 bases between. This CDR3 contains 13 residues. The CDR3 nucleotides read TGTGCCAGCAGCCAAGGGGGTAGCACTGAAGCTTTCTTT. It translates to CASSQGGSTEAFF.

The J gene is TRBJ2-3, the V gene TRBV5-4; D uncertain. The CDR3 spans 11 residues. Germline assignment: CDR1 SGHNT and CDR2 YYREEE (reference sequence). Trimming took off 1 base at V and 13 bases at J, with 10 bases between the two ends. The CDR3 nucleotides read TGTGCCAGCAGCTTGAGCACCATGGAGTATTTT. This codes for CASSLSTMEYF.